What follows are 25 T cell receptor beta chains derived from one specimen sequenced in a study of blood T cell repertoires in COVID-19. The protocol was immunoSEQ multiplex PCR, while the TCRdb copy is restricted to in-frame clones and leaves out a portion. The repertoire holds about 130,000 clones, approximately 90% seen once, with over 1% in the top ten. The sample consisted of peripheral blood. Receptor source: a woman over 75 with acute or convalescent COVID-19.

Only a few counts were recorded for this clone. The chain couples TRBV2 to TRBJ1-1; D is ambiguous. CDR3 size: 14 residues. The V gene lost 4 bases and the J gene lost 0 bases, with 9 bases spanning the gap. Germline CDR1 SNHLY, CDR2 FYNNEI. The CDR3 loop reads CASSVGGLNTEAFF. The DNA for the CDR3 is TGTGCCAGCAGTGTCGGAGGACTGAACACTGAAGCTTTCTTT.

The gene calls are TRBV3-1 (or the pseudogene TRBV3-2) and TRBJ1-1; perhaps TRBD1 as D (5 bases). The CDR3 runs to 12 residues. V lost 1 base and J 8 bases, leaving 8 bases between the germline ends. Germline values: CDR1 LGHDT, CDR2 YNNKEL (reference sequence). The CDR3 loop is CASSQGGGEAFF. The CDR3 DNA follows: TGTGCCAGCAGCCAAGGGGGCGGAGAAGCTTTCTTT.

This clone was recorded a few times. V and J are TRBV28 and TRBJ1-1; 9 nucleotides agree with TRBD1. The J segment lost 3 bases and the V segment lost 6 bases, leaving 8 bases of the junction unmatched. Germline CDR1 MDHEN, CDR2 SYDVKM. The CDR3 spans 15 residues. CDR3 amino acids: CASSLWDREDTEAFF. CDR3 in DNA: TGTGCCAGCAGCCTATGGGACAGGGAGGACACTGAAGCTTTCTTT.

The V gene is TRBV7-8, the J gene TRBJ1-2; no clear D. This CDR3 spans 12 amino acids. Trimming removed 6 bases at V and 8 bases at J, with 13 bases between. Looked up from germline, CDR1 is SGHVS and CDR2 is FQNEAQ. This chain's CDR3 is CASRHWEGGYTF. The CDR3 DNA follows: TGTGCCAGCAGACATTGGGAGGGAGGCTACACCTTC.

The rearrangement links TRBV28 to TRBJ2-7; D is uncertain. V dropped 2 bases and J dropped 2 bases, with 10 bases sitting between them. The germline CDR1 and CDR2 sequences are MDHEN and SYDVKM. The CDR3 is 14 residues long. The CDR3 loop is CASSLAGWTYEQYF. The CDR3 DNA sequence: TGTGCCAGCAGTTTAGCAGGTTGGACCTACGAGCAGTACTTC.

The genes are TRBV3-1 (or the pseudogene TRBV3-2) and TRBJ2-7; no clear D gene. There are 17 residues in the CDR3. Per germline, CDR1 LGHDT and CDR2 YNNKEL (reference sequence). Trimming left V 1 base short and J 2 bases short, with 18 bases between. The CDR3 nucleotides are TGTGCCAGCAGCCAAGCGAGGCCGGTTTCGAGTCCCTACGAGCAGTACTTC. Protein product: CASSQARPVSSPYEQYF.

This rearrangement joins TRBV2 to TRBJ1-2, with 7 bases that match TRBD1. V dropped 4 bases and J dropped 5; count of bases not matched to a gene: 4. Per germline, CDR1 SNHLY and CDR2 FYNNEI. The CDR3 is 13 residues long. As DNA, the CDR3 is TGTGCCAGCAGTGGACAGGGCGGATATGGCTACACCTTC. Translation gives CASSGQGGYGYTF.

The V and J genes are TRBV5-1 and TRBJ2-3; the D gene is possibly TRBD1 (7 bases). The CDR3 length is 15 residues. V lost 0 bases, J lost 5 bases, and 13 bases lay in between. The germline CDR1 and CDR2 sequences are SGHRS and YFSETQ. DNA of the CDR3: TGCGCCAGCAGCTTGGAGTCAGGGGGGAGAGATACGCAGTATTTT. This sequence encodes CASSLESGGRDTQYF. The entire variable domain, with the rest obtained from reference TRBV5-1 and TRBJ2-3, is as follows: KAGVTQTPRYLIKTRGQQVTLSCSPISGHRSVSWYQQTPGQGLQFLFEYFSETQRNKGNFPGRFSGRQFSNSRSEMNVSTLELGDSALYLCASSLESGGRDTQYFGPGTRLTVL.

The chain has TRBV2 and TRBJ1-2, with TRBD1 matching over 10 bases. The V segment lost 5 bases and the J segment 3 bases; nucleotides outside the gene matches: 3. Per germline, CDR1 SNHLY and CDR2 FYNNEI. CDR3 length equals 14 residues. CDR3 region: CASSPGTGDYGYTF. The CDR3 nucleotides are TGTGCCAGCAGTCCCGGGACAGGGGACTATGGCTACACCTTC.

The chain is built from TRBV3-1 (or the pseudogene TRBV3-2) and TRBJ2-2; TRBD1 matches at 7 bases. V dropped 10 bases and J dropped 7; count of bases not matched to a gene: 12. CDR1 LGHDT and CDR2 YNNKEL come from the germline V gene (reference sequence). The CDR3 consists of 14 residues. As DNA, the CDR3 is TGTGCCACCTCCGACAGGGTGATATTCGGGGAGCTGTTTTTT. This translates into CATSDRVIFGELFF.

The chain joins TRBV5-6 to TRBJ1-4, with unresolved D. Germline CDR1 and CDR2: SGHDT and YYEEEE. The CDR3 loop spans 14 amino acids. Trimming removed 5 bases at V and 0 bases at J, with 8 bases between. CDR3 region: CASRHYATNEKLFF. In DNA form, the CDR3 reads TGTGCCAGCAGACACTATGCAACTAATGAAAAACTGTTTTTT.

This clone was detected a few times. The rearrangement links TRBV7-9 to TRBJ2-7, with 7 bases lining up with TRBD2. Germline V gene data show CDR1 as SEHNR and CDR2 as FQNEAQ (reference sequence). V lost 4 bases, J lost 6 bases, and 9 bases stayed unmatched. This CDR3 comprises 14 residues. The CDR3 loop reads CASSSAGTSAEQYF. The CDR3 nucleotides read TGTGCCAGCAGCTCTGCCGGAACTAGCGCCGAGCAGTACTTC.

The rearrangement uses TRBV5-1 and TRBJ2-7; 7 bases are a match to TRBD2. The CDR3 runs 15 residues. With V trimmed by 4 bases and J by 2 bases, 9 bases remained unmatched. Germline V gene sequence: CDR1 SGHRS, CDR2 YFSETQ. The CDR3 protein is CASSPSAGYPYEQYF. CDR3 in DNA: TGCGCCAGCAGCCCCTCAGCGGGATACCCCTACGAGCAGTACTTC.

The chain is built from TRBV27 and TRBJ2-7; 8 positions match TRBD1. The CDR3 sequence is 14 residues long. Looked up from germline, CDR1 is MNHEY and CDR2 is SMNVEV (reference sequence). J gave up 1 base and V 6 bases, and 5 bases lay outside the gene matches. DNA of the CDR3: TGTGCCAGCAGACCGGACAGGGCGTCCTACGAGCAGTACTTC. This codes for CASRPDRASYEQYF.

CDR3 region: CASGRRNEQYF. The DNA of the CDR3 is TGTGCCAGCGGAAGGCGGAACGAGCAGTACTTC. The chain couples TRBV28 to TRBJ2-7; no definite D call. CDR3 size: 11 residues. Trimming removed 8 bases from V and 5 bases from J, with 10 bases in between. Germline V CDR1 and CDR2: MDHEN, SYDVKM.

This clone was observed once. This CDR3 reads CASSGGRRETQYF. In nucleotides, the CDR3 is TGTGCCAGCAGTGGCGGCCGGAGGGAGACCCAGTACTTC. The chain joins TRBV27 to TRBJ2-5, with a weak D call TRBD2 (5 bases). This CDR3 has 13 amino acids. V was cut by 5 bases and J by 5 bases, with 12 bases left in between. Germline V lookup: CDR1 MNHEY, CDR2 SMNVEV (reference sequence).

The chain recombines TRBV5-1 with TRBJ2-5; TRBD1 aligns across 11 bases. The junction had 2 bases not matched to a gene; V was cut back by 4 bases and J by 0 bases. Germline V lookup: CDR1 SGHRS, CDR2 YFSETQ. CDR3 length: 15 residues. Here the CDR3 reads CASSGQGAYQETQYF. DNA for the CDR3: TGCGCCAGCAGCGGACAGGGGGCATACCAAGAGACCCAGTACTTC. Filled out from reference TRBV5-1 and TRBJ2-5, the complete variable domain reads KAGVTQTPRYLIKTRGQQVTLSCSPISGHRSVSWYQQTPGQGLQFLFEYFSETQRNKGNFPGRFSGRQFSNSRSEMNVSTLELGDSALYLCASSGQGAYQETQYFGPGTRLLVL.

This clone occurred a few times. The V call is TRBV6-1, the J call TRBJ1-5, with D tentatively TRBD1 (5 bases). CDR3 length equals 15 residues. Trimming left V 6 bases short and J 0 bases short, with 12 bases between. Germline loops: CDR1 MNHNS, CDR2 SASEGT. This chain's CDR3 is CASSKDSYSNQPQHF. CDR3 in DNA: TGTGCCAGCAGCAAAGACAGTTATAGCAATCAGCCCCAGCATTTT.

This rearrangement joins TRBV6-5 to TRBJ2-2; D is perhaps TRBD2 (7 bases). Germline V gene lookup returns CDR1 MNHEY and CDR2 SVGAGI. This CDR3 has 15 amino acids. V gave up 7 bases and J gave up 3 bases, with 15 bases separating them. The CDR3, as DNA: TGTGCCAGCAAGGGGGGAGGGACCTACACCGGGGAGCTGTTTTTT. Protein sequence: CASKGGGTYTGELFF.

The chain couples TRBV9 to TRBJ1-5; 7 positions match TRBD1. The ends lost 1 base at V and 6 bases at J; junction bases unmatched: 7. Germline CDR1 is SGDLS and CDR2 is YYNGEE. This CDR3 has 15 amino acids. Here the CDR3 reads CASSVSDRVAQPQHF. DNA of the CDR3: TGTGCCAGCAGCGTAAGCGACAGGGTCGCTCAGCCCCAGCATTTT.

CDR3 sequence: CASSSGLAADTDTQYF. The DNA of the CDR3 is TGTGCCAGCAGCTCGGGACTAGCGGCCGACACAGATACGCAGTATTTT. The rearrangement joins TRBV5-4 to TRBJ2-3, with TRBD2 matching over 11 bases. Germline V gene lookup returns CDR1 SGHNT and CDR2 YYREEE (reference sequence). The CDR3 has 16 residues. Losses at the gene ends were 3 bases for V and 2 bases for J; bases not matched to a gene: 5.

This chain connects TRBV12-3 or TRBV12-4 to TRBJ2-5; D perhaps matches TRBD1 (6 bases). V lost 7 bases and J lost 3, with 12 bases in between. The CDR3 loop spans 13 amino acids. The DNA of the CDR3 is TGTGCCAGCAAAAGAAGGGGGAAAGAGACCCAGTACTTC. Residues: CASKRRGKETQYF.

The gene calls are TRBV5-1 and TRBJ2-3, with D possibly TRBD2 on 5 matching bases. The CDR3 sequence is 14 residues long. Per germline, CDR1 SGHRS and CDR2 YFSETQ. V shed 5 bases and J shed 6 bases, with 16 bases lying between them. DNA of the CDR3: TGCGCCAGCAGTCCCGCACTAGATCCGGATACGCAGTATTTT. This encodes CASSPALDPDTQYF.

The chain joins TRBV6-5 to TRBJ1-6; the D gene is possibly TRBD1 (5 bases). The germline V gene encodes CDR1 MNHEY and CDR2 SVGAGI. V was cut by 8 bases and J by 6 bases, with 17 bases left in between. The CDR3 consists of 15 residues. CDR3 in DNA: TGTGCCAGCTCCGCCGGGACGGGGGGTAATTCACCCCTCCACTTT. Its protein product is CASSAGTGGNSPLHF.

This clone has a handful of counts. V usage is TRBV6-2 or TRBV6-3 and J usage is TRBJ2-2; 14 bases are shared with TRBD2. The CDR3 is 18 amino acids. The junction had 7 bases not matched to a gene; V was cut back by 3 bases and J by 4 bases. Germline values: CDR1 MNHEY, CDR2 SVGEGT. Written as DNA, the CDR3 is TGTGCCAGCAGTTATTCGACTAGCGGGGGGGCCGGCACCGGGGAGCTGTTTTTT. Encoded protein: CASSYSTSGGAGTGELFF.